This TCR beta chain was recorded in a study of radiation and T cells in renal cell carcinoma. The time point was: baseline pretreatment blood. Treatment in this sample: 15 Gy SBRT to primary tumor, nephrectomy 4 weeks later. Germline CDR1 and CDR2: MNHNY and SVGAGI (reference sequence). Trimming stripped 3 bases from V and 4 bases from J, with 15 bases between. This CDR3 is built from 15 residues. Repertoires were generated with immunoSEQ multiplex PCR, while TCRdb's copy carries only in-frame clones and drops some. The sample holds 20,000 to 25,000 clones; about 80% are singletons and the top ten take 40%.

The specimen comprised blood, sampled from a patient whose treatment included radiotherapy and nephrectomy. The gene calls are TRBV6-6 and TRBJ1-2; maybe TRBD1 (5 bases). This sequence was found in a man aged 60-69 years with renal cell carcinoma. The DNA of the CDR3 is TGTGCCAGCAGTTATTTACGGGTGGGGGGCTATGGCTACACCTTC. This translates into CASSYLRVGGYGYTF.